This record covers a single T cell receptor (beta chain). Its matching antigen is unknown. Sequencing of cultured CD4+ T cell DNA used the Oncomine TCR Beta short-read assay. Genomic DNA from cultured CD4+ T cells was extracted. Each CDR3 protein is one row after TCRdb ran MiXCR on the PCR reads. The table has roughly 3,600 distinct CDR3 sequences, around 20% seen once. Treatment noted: roughly 10-day PBMC culture with coronavirus spike peptide pools or control peptides (ViraFEST assay). The data are from a study of vaccination and CD4 T cells after COVID-19. In the study overall: Some 10 convalescent cases were mild and one was severe, and all had been SARS-CoV-2 positive by nasal swab PCR. Post-COVID draws came a median around 100 days after diagnosis (range 35 to 161). Study observations and caveats: Spike mono-reactivity was the property of 304 of 307 vaccine-specific clones in convalescent patients.

CDR1 and CDR2 from the germline V gene are SGHRS and YFSETQ. With 2 bases removed from V and 6 bases from J, the gap between germline ends came to 9 bases. The CDR3 runs 12 residues. Material for sequencing was CD4+ T cells from blood, cultured in vitro. This chain links TRBV5-1 with TRBJ2-7, with D perhaps matching TRBD1 or TRBD2 (5 bases each). The receptor's source is a human donor who had recovered from COVID-19. As DNA, the CDR3 is TGCGCCAGCAGCTTTGGGGGTCCCGAGCAGTACTTC. Amino acids: CASSFGGPEQYF.